This is a list of T cell receptor beta chains from one sample in a study of cytomegalovirus exposure and HLA in healthy donors. Only in-frame clones appear in the TCRdb table, and some are missing; sequencing was by immunoSEQ multiplex PCR. The table includes fewer than 200,000 clones, more than 65% detected once. The sample comprised PBMCs. These receptors were obtained from a woman aged 25-40 years in good health and CMV-seronegative. The CDR3 runs from the conserved cysteine through the conserved F or W. Fields, in order: V gene, D gene, J gene, clone size, CDR3 protein, CDR3 DNA. A D gene is named only where the DNA matches it firmly. Size values are once, few and many counts, or a class for expanded clones, and some rows have none.

>TRBV9|NA|TRBJ2-7|NA
CASSVGGGGSEQYF
TGTGCCAGCAGCGTAGGAGGAGGAGGGTCCGAGCAGTACTTC
>TRBV18|NA|TRBJ1-2|NA
CASSPAGGTNYGYTF
TGTGCCAGCTCTCCCGCGGGAGGTACTAACTATGGCTACACCTTC
>TRBV4-3|NA|TRBJ1-4|NA
CASSLGGRLANEKLFF
TGCGCCAGCAGCCTCGGAGGGAGATTGGCTAATGAAAAACTGTTTTTT
>TRBV7-9|TRBD1|TRBJ1-1|NA
CASSTGTGWNTEAFF
TGTGCCAGCAGCACCGGGACAGGGTGGAACACTGAAGCTTTCTTT
>TRBV27|NA|TRBJ2-7|few
CASRPRTGFYEQYF
TGTGCCAGCAGACCCAGAACAGGATTCTACGAGCAGTACTTC
>TRBV6-1|NA|TRBJ1-2|once
CASSSGGDVYGYTF
TGTGCCAGCAGCTCGGGAGGGGATGTCTATGGCTACACCTTC
>TRBV11-2|NA|TRBJ2-3|NA
CATQKGYSMDTQYF
TGTGCCACCCAAAAGGGGTATTCGATGGATACGCAGTATTTT
>TRBV4-1|TRBD2|TRBJ2-3|NA
CASSQFGSGGFVDTQYF
TGCGCCAGCAGCCAATTCGGAAGCGGGGGGTTTGTAGATACGCAGTATTTT
>TRBV19|TRBD1|TRBJ2-3|NA
CASSIVYSFGQGTDTQYF
TGTGCCAGTAGTATAGTGTACTCGTTCGGACAGGGGACAGATACGCAGTATTTT
>TRBV10-3|TRBD2|TRBJ2-1|NA
CAIRPETSHNEQFF
TGTGCCATCAGACCGGAGACTAGCCACAATGAGCAGTTCTTC
>TRBV5-1|NA|TRBJ1-1|NA
CASSLEGWGTEAFF
TGCGCCAGCAGCTTGGAGGGGTGGGGTACTGAAGCTTTCTTT
>TRBV9|NA|TRBJ1-1|NA
CASSVDRLNTEAFF
TGTGCCAGCAGCGTAGACAGATTGAACACTGAAGCTTTCTTT
>TRBV5-1|NA|TRBJ2-7|NA
CASSVDKTYEQYF
TGCGCCAGCAGCGTTGACAAAACCTACGAGCAGTACTTC
>TRBV10-2|NA|TRBJ2-1|few
CASSEWDSYLGSYNEQFF
TGCGCCAGCAGTGAGTGGGACTCTTATTTAGGGTCCTACAATGAGCAGTTCTTC
>TRBV7-9|NA|TRBJ2-3|few
CASSLEVSFVVNTQYF
TGTGCCAGCAGCTTAGAAGTCTCCTTTGTAGTGAATACGCAGTATTTT
>TRBV2|NA|TRBJ2-5|few
CASSTRRGIGETQYF
TGTGCCAGCAGTACCAGGCGGGGTATAGGAGAGACCCAGTACTTC
>TRBV6-6|TRBD1|TRBJ2-7|NA
CASTSGGTGSHEQYF
TGTGCCAGCACCTCGGGCGGGACAGGGTCCCACGAGCAGTACTTC
>TRBV4-2|TRBD1|TRBJ2-1|NA
CASSQTGGPPNEQFF
TGTGCCAGCAGCCAAACAGGGGGTCCCCCTAATGAGCAGTTCTTC
>TRBV13|TRBD2|TRBJ2-5|NA
CASSFGTSAWETQYF
TGTGCCAGCAGCTTTGGGACTAGCGCTTGGGAGACCCAGTACTTC
>TRBV18|TRBD1|TRBJ2-3|NA
CASQGQGADTQYF
TGTGCCAGCCAAGGACAGGGTGCAGATACGCAGTATTTT
>TRBV5-1|NA|TRBJ1-2|NA
CASSMTKGRYGYTF
TGCGCCAGCAGCATGACCAAGGGGCGCTATGGCTACACCTTC
>TRBV21-1|NA|TRBJ1-2|few
CASSNRDTVNGYTF
TGTGCCAGCAGCAACAGGGACACGGTCAATGGCTACACCTTC
>TRBV18|NA|TRBJ1-5|NA
CASSRGQSNQPQHF
TGTGCCAGCTCACGAGGACAGAGCAATCAGCCCCAGCATTTT
>TRBV7-9|TRBD2|TRBJ2-1|NA
CASSRQASGNPMWNEQFF
TGTGCCAGCAGCCGTCAGGCTAGCGGGAACCCGATGTGGAATGAGCAGTTCTTC
>TRBV6-5|NA|TRBJ1-3|NA
CASSYERPRGGNTIYF
TGTGCCAGCAGTTACGAGAGGCCTCGGGGAGGAAACACCATATATTTT
>TRBV6-5|NA|TRBJ1-6|NA
CASRPGSSPLHF
TGTGCCAGCAGGCCGGGAAGTTCACCCCTCCACTTT
>TRBV6-5|TRBD2|TRBJ2-1|NA
CASRPSGSSYNEQFF
TGTGCCAGCAGACCTAGCGGGAGTTCCTACAATGAGCAGTTCTTC